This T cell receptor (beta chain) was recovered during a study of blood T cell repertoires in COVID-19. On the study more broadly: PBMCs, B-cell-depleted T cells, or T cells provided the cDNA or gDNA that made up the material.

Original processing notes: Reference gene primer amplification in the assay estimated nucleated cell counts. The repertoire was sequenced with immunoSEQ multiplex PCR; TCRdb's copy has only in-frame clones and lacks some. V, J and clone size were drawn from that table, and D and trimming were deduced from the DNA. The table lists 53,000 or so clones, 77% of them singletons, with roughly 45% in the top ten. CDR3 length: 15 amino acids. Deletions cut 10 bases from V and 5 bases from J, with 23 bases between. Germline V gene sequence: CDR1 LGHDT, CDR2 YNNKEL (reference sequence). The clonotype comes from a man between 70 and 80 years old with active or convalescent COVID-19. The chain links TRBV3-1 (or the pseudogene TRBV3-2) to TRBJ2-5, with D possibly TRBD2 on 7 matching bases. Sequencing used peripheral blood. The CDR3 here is CATLVEGGAVETQYF. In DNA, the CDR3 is TGTGCCACCCTCGTTGAGGGGGGGGCCGTGGAGACCCAGTACTTC.